This T cell receptor beta chain was recovered during a study of metastatic and nonmetastatic thyroid tumors. About the research overall: From malignant and benign thyroid patients, repertoires in blood and in tumor or nodule tissue were compared. The study's findings and limits: Malignant thyroid tumors reportedly exceeded benign nodules significantly in TCR beta diversity, with the difference appearing in blood and tumor.

Thyroid surgery was preceded by no treatment in any patient. In the case of this clone: Its antigen is currently unknown.

The V gene's germline CDR1 is SEHNR and CDR2 FQNEAQ (reference sequence). The germline V and J ends were trimmed by 4 bases and 2 bases, with 11 bases remaining between them. This CDR3 region has 14 residues. In the source study's methods: The authors used CDR3 differences across clinicopathological groups to build a distant-metastasis classifier for papillary thyroid cancer. TCRdb used MiXCR to call clones anew from the PCR reads. The V and J calls were not made by the authors but by TCRdb's processing. The table has around 35,000 clones, about 17% seen once. The specimen sequenced was blood. This receptor was taken from a male donor with papillary thyroid cancer or a benign thyroid nodule (not recorded which). Some clones in this sample may be carry-over from other donors' samples. This chain uses TRBV7-9 with TRBJ1-1; D is undetermined. As DNA, the CDR3 is TGTGCCAGCAGCTACGACGGTCCTAACACTGAAGCTTTCTTT. Translating it yields CASSYDGPNTEAFF.